Listed below are T cell receptor beta chains from one sample, sequenced in a study of graft-versus-host responses after intestinal transplantation. Data came from immunoSEQ multiplex PCR; TCRdb stores just in-frame clones and leaves some out. The sample holds fewer than 20,000 clones, over 90% seen once. The sequences come from PBMCs, collected 23 days after intestinal transplant. Receptors originate from a human patient who received an intestinal transplant, so some T cells may come from the graft donor. The CDR3 runs from the conserved cysteine through the conserved F or W. D genes are given only for firm matches.

CDR3 length: 17; V gene: TRBV7-9; D gene: .; J gene: TRBJ2-3; CDR3 protein: CASSNDLSLRRTDTQYF; CDR3 DNA: TGTGCCAGCAGCAACGACCTCTCTCTACGGCGCACAGATACGCAGTATTTT
CDR3 length: 13; V gene: TRBV5-1; D gene: .; J gene: TRBJ2-2; CDR3 protein: CASSLEKVQELFF; CDR3 DNA: TGCGCCAGCAGCTTGGAGAAGGTCCAGGAGCTGTTTTTT
CDR3 length: 15; V gene: TRBV5-1; D gene: TRBD1; J gene: TRBJ1-5; CDR3 protein: CASKGQGAEDQPQHF; CDR3 DNA: TGCGCCAGCAAGGGACAGGGGGCGGAGGATCAGCCCCAGCATTTT
CDR3 length: 14; V gene: TRBV15; D gene: TRBD2; J gene: TRBJ2-7; CDR3 protein: CATSRFSGMDEQYF; CDR3 DNA: TGTGCCACCAGCAGATTTAGCGGGATGGATGAGCAGTACTTC
CDR3 length: 17; V gene: TRBV7-2; D gene: TRBD1; J gene: TRBJ1-1; CDR3 protein: CASSPSGITGENTEAFF; CDR3 DNA: TGTGCCAGCAGCCCGTCGGGGATAACAGGGGAGAACACTGAAGCTTTCTTT
CDR3 length: 16; V gene: TRBV10-1; D gene: TRBD1; J gene: TRBJ1-3; CDR3 protein: CATPRTGDYSGNTIYF; CDR3 DNA: TGCGCCACCCCCAGGACAGGGGATTACTCTGGAAACACCATATATTTT
CDR3 length: 15; V gene: TRBV9; D gene: .; J gene: TRBJ1-5; CDR3 protein: CASSEDGLSNQPQHF; CDR3 DNA: TGTGCCAGCAGCGAGGACGGACTTAGCAATCAGCCCCAGCATTTT
CDR3 length: 12; V gene: TRBV7-9; D gene: .; J gene: TRBJ2-5; CDR3 protein: CASSTTRSGQYF; CDR3 DNA: TGTGCCAGCAGCACCACTAGAAGTGGCCAGTACTTC
CDR3 length: 15; V gene: TRBV7-9; D gene: .; J gene: TRBJ1-5; CDR3 protein: CASSLQGIGVQPQHF; CDR3 DNA: TGTGCCAGCAGCTTACAGGGGATCGGTGTTCAGCCCCAGCATTTT
CDR3 length: 13; V gene: TRBV4-1; D gene: .; J gene: TRBJ1-1; CDR3 protein: CASSQGQNTEAFF; CDR3 DNA: TGCGCCAGCAGCCAAGGACAGAACACTGAAGCTTTCTTT
CDR3 length: 13; V gene: TRBV5-6; D gene: .; J gene: TRBJ2-5; CDR3 protein: CASSPFIEETQYF; CDR3 DNA: TGTGCCAGCAGCCCGTTCATAGAAGAGACCCAGTACTTC
CDR3 length: 15; V gene: TRBV6-1; D gene: .; J gene: TRBJ1-4; CDR3 protein: CASSVSWGSNEKLFF; CDR3 DNA: TGTGCCAGCAGTGTATCGTGGGGATCTAATGAAAAACTGTTTTTT
CDR3 length: 13; V gene: TRBV28; D gene: .; J gene: TRBJ1-1; CDR3 protein: CASSLTRDTEAFF; CDR3 DNA: TGTGCCAGCAGTCTCACTAGGGACACTGAAGCTTTCTTT
CDR3 length: 14; V gene: TRBV5-1; D gene: .; J gene: TRBJ1-1; CDR3 protein: CASSRGDTNTEAFF; CDR3 DNA: TGCGCCAGCAGCCGCGGCGACACTAACACTGAAGCTTTCTTT
CDR3 length: 15; V gene: TRBV9; D gene: .; J gene: TRBJ2-2; CDR3 protein: CASSVDGTGTGELFF; CDR3 DNA: TGTGCCAGCAGCGTAGACGGTACCGGCACCGGGGAGCTGTTTTTT
CDR3 length: 15; V gene: TRBV27; D gene: .; J gene: TRBJ2-1; CDR3 protein: CASSPRDLNDNEQFF; CDR3 DNA: TGTGCCAGCAGCCCTCGGGACCTTAACGACAATGAGCAGTTCTTC
CDR3 length: 16; V gene: TRBV2; D gene: .; J gene: TRBJ1-5; CDR3 protein: CASSVDGDYSNQPQHF; CDR3 DNA: TGTGCCAGCAGTGTAGATGGAGACTATAGCAATCAGCCCCAGCATTTT
CDR3 length: 16; V gene: TRBV9; D gene: TRBD2; J gene: TRBJ2-3; CDR3 protein: CASSVEAGELTDTQYF; CDR3 DNA: TGTGCCAGCAGCGTAGAGGCGGGAGAGCTCACAGATACGCAGTATTTT
CDR3 length: 14; V gene: TRBV2; D gene: .; J gene: TRBJ2-7; CDR3 protein: CASLRDFGSYEQYF; CDR3 DNA: TGTGCCAGCCTACGGGACTTCGGCTCCTACGAGCAGTACTTC
CDR3 length: 12; V gene: TRBV9; D gene: .; J gene: TRBJ2-7; CDR3 protein: CASSAQGYEQYF; CDR3 DNA: TGTGCCAGCAGCGCACAGGGCTACGAGCAGTACTTC
CDR3 length: 20; V gene: TRBV5-1; D gene: .; J gene: TRBJ1-2; CDR3 protein: CAILSPMSSRGGPIDYGYTF; CDR3 DNA: TGCGCCATCCTGTCCCCAATGTCGTCCCGTGGGGGGCCGATCGACTATGGCTACACCTTC
CDR3 length: 15; V gene: TRBV6-5; D gene: .; J gene: TRBJ2-3; CDR3 protein: CASSSREGYTDTQYF; CDR3 DNA: TGTGCCAGCAGTTCTCGCGAAGGGTACACAGATACGCAGTATTTT
CDR3 length: 12; V gene: TRBV5-1; D gene: .; J gene: TRBJ1-2; CDR3 protein: CASKDPQSGYTF; CDR3 DNA: TGCGCCAGCAAGGACCCCCAGAGTGGCTACACCTTC
CDR3 length: 19; V gene: TRBV5-4; D gene: TRBD1; J gene: TRBJ1-2; CDR3 protein: CASSLPHPGTGDSGGGYTF; CDR3 DNA: TGTGCCAGCAGCTTGCCCCACCCGGGGACAGGGGATTCCGGCGGTGGCTACACCTTC
CDR3 length: 15; V gene: TRBV5-4; D gene: TRBD1; J gene: TRBJ2-5; CDR3 protein: CASSPRTGGQETQYF; CDR3 DNA: TGTGCCAGCAGCCCCCGCACAGGGGGTCAAGAGACCCAGTACTTC
CDR3 length: 15; V gene: TRBV29-1; D gene: .; J gene: TRBJ2-7; CDR3 protein: CSVGSPAGSSYEQYF; CDR3 DNA: TGCAGCGTCGGGTCCCCGGCCGGGAGCTCCTACGAGCAGTACTTC
CDR3 length: 15; V gene: TRBV4-1; D gene: TRBD1; J gene: TRBJ2-7; CDR3 protein: CASSQALDRVHEQYF; CDR3 DNA: TGCGCCAGCAGCCAAGCACTTGACAGGGTTCACGAGCAGTACTTC
CDR3 length: 14; V gene: TRBV18; D gene: .; J gene: TRBJ1-2; CDR3 protein: CASSYMAGRDGYTF; CDR3 DNA: TGTGCCAGCTCTTATATGGCGGGGCGCGATGGCTACACCTTC
CDR3 length: 13; V gene: TRBV7-6; D gene: .; J gene: TRBJ2-3; CDR3 protein: CASSPTSTDTQYF; CDR3 DNA: TGTGCCAGCAGCCCAACTAGCACAGATACGCAGTATTTT
CDR3 length: 17; V gene: TRBV7-9; D gene: .; J gene: TRBJ1-1; CDR3 protein: CASSLEVVGDWDTEAFF; CDR3 DNA: TGTGCCAGCAGCTTAGAAGTTGTAGGGGATTGGGACACTGAAGCTTTCTTT
CDR3 length: 14; V gene: TRBV6-5; D gene: .; J gene: TRBJ2-5; CDR3 protein: CASSEGRGRETQYF; CDR3 DNA: TGTGCCAGCAGTGAGGGGAGGGGGCGAGAGACCCAGTACTTC
CDR3 length: 13; V gene: TRBV27; D gene: .; J gene: TRBJ1-2; CDR3 protein: CASSFGSQNGYTF; CDR3 DNA: TGTGCCAGCAGTTTTGGTTCCCAGAATGGCTACACCTTC
CDR3 length: 16; V gene: TRBV19; D gene: .; J gene: TRBJ2-2; CDR3 protein: CASSTAGTSIDGELFF; CDR3 DNA: TGTGCCAGTAGTACGGCCGGGACATCAATAGACGGGGAGCTGTTTTTT
CDR3 length: 14; V gene: TRBV5-6; D gene: TRBD2; J gene: TRBJ2-7; CDR3 protein: CASSLPSGSYEQYF; CDR3 DNA: TGTGCCAGCAGCTTGCCTAGCGGGAGCTACGAGCAGTACTTC
CDR3 length: 13; V gene: TRBV4-3; D gene: TRBD2; J gene: TRBJ2-7; CDR3 protein: CASSRLARYEQYF; CDR3 DNA: TGCGCCAGCAGCAGACTAGCAAGGTACGAGCAGTACTTC
CDR3 length: 18; V gene: TRBV11-2; D gene: TRBD2; J gene: TRBJ2-7; CDR3 protein: CASSLALGLAGRTYEQYF; CDR3 DNA: TGTGCCAGCAGCTTAGCATTGGGGCTAGCGGGACGCACCTACGAGCAGTACTTC
CDR3 length: 14; V gene: TRBV6-5; D gene: .; J gene: TRBJ1-2; CDR3 protein: CASSYGLSLGGYTF; CDR3 DNA: TGTGCCAGCAGTTACGGGCTGTCTCTGGGAGGCTACACCTTC
CDR3 length: 20; V gene: TRBV1; D gene: .; J gene: TRBJ2-3; CDR3 protein: CTSSPSLYRLGALNTDTQYF; CDR3 DNA: TGCACCAGCAGCCCCTCCCTATATAGGCTGGGAGCCCTTAACACAGATACGCAGTATTTT
CDR3 length: 17; V gene: TRBV5-1; D gene: .; J gene: TRBJ2-1; CDR3 protein: CASSLARWELEYNEQFF; CDR3 DNA: TGCGCCAGCAGCTTGGCCCGGTGGGAGCTGGAATACAATGAGCAGTTCTTC
CDR3 length: 11; V gene: TRBV30; D gene: .; J gene: TRBJ1-2; CDR3 protein: CAWSGPDFYTF; CDR3 DNA: TGTGCCTGGAGTGGTCCGGATTTTTACACCTTC
CDR3 length: 16; V gene: TRBV7-9; D gene: .; J gene: TRBJ1-1; CDR3 protein: CASSLILSEMNTEAFF; CDR3 DNA: TGTGCCAGCAGCTTAATTCTCTCAGAAATGAACACTGAAGCTTTCTTT
CDR3 length: 12; V gene: TRBV7-9; D gene: .; J gene: TRBJ2-7; CDR3 protein: CASSALSYEQYF; CDR3 DNA: TGTGCCAGCAGCGCTCTCTCCTACGAGCAGTACTTC